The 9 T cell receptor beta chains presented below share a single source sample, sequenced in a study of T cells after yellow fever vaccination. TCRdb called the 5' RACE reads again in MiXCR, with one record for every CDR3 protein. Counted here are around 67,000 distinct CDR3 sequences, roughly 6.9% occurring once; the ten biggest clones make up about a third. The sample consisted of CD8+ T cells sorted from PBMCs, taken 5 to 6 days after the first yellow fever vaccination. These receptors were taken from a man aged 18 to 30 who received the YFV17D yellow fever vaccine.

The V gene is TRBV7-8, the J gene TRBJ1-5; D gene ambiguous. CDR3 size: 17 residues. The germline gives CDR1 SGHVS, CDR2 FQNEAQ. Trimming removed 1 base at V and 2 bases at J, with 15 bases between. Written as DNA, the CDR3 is TGTGCCAGCAGCTTAGGGGGAAGGGAAAGGCGCAATCAGCCCCAGCATTTT. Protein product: CASSLGGRERRNQPQHF.

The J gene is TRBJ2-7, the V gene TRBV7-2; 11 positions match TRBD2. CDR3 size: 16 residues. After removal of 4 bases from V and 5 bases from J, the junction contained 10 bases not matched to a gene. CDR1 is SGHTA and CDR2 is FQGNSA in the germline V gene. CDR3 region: CASSSASSGGLHEQYF. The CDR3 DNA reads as TGTGCCAGCAGCTCAGCCTCTAGCGGGGGGTTGCACGAGCAGTACTTC.

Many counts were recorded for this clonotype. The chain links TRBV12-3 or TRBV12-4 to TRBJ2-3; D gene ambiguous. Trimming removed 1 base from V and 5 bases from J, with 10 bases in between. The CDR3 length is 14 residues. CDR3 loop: CASSLGWGIDTQYF. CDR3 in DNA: TGTGCCAGCAGTTTAGGGTGGGGTATAGATACGCAGTATTTT.

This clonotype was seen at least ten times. The CDR3 nucleotides are TGTGCCAGCAGCTTAGATACGTTTTCGTATGGGTACGAGCAGTACTTC. It specifies CASSLDTFSYGYEQYF. This chain connects TRBV7-2 to TRBJ2-7, with no clear D. Germline V gene data show CDR1 as SGHTA and CDR2 as FQGNSA. V lost 1 base and J 4 bases, leaving 17 bases between the germline ends. The CDR3 length is 16 residues.

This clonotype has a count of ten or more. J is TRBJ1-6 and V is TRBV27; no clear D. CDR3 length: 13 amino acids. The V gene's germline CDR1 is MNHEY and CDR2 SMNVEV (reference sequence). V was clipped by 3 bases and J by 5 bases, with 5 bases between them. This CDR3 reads CASSFGDNSPLHF. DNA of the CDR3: TGTGCCAGCAGTTTCGGGGATAATTCACCCCTCCACTTT.

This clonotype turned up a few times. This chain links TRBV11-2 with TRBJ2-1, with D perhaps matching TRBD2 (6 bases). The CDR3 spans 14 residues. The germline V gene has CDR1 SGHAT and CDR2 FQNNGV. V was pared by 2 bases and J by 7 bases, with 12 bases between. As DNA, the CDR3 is TGTGCCAGCAGCTTATGGGGCGGGGTTAATGAGCAGTTCTTC. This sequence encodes CASSLWGGVNEQFF.

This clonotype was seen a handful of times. Here the CDR3 reads CSVVGVAIHRGGETQYF. The CDR3 nucleotides are TGCAGCGTTGTGGGAGTAGCGATCCATCGGGGAGGAGAGACCCAGTACTTC. The chain has TRBV29-1 and TRBJ2-5, with a possible D match to TRBD2 (6 bases). Germline V lookup: CDR1 SQVTM, CDR2 ANQGSEA. CDR3 length: 17 residues. V dropped 4 bases and J dropped 4 bases, with 25 bases sitting between them.

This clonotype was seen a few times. CDR3 loop: CASSRSTPPTITDTQYF. CDR3 in DNA: TGTGCCAGCAGCCGATCGACACCACCCACTATCACAGATACGCAGTATTTT. The chain has TRBV7-9 and TRBJ2-3, with D unclear. This CDR3 spans 17 amino acids. Trimming pared 5 bases from V and 2 bases from J, leaving 20 bases between. The germline gives CDR1 SEHNR, CDR2 FQNEAQ (reference sequence).

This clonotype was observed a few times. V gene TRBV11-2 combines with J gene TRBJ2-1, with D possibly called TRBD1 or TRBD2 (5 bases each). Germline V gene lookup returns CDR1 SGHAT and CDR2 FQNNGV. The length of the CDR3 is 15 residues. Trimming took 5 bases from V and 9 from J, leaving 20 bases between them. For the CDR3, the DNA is TGTGCCAGCAGCCCCGGGACGGTCTTGGAACTTGAGCAGTTCTTC. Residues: CASSPGTVLELEQFF.